These 27 T cell receptor beta chains came from one sample sequenced in a study of patients with pleural tuberculosis. TCRdb analysed the reads with MiXCR anew, one entry per CDR3 protein. The sample includes 40,000 to 55,000 distinct CDR3 sequences, about 7.3% seen only once; the top ten take roughly 16%. The receptors originated from a human donor with pleural tuberculosis.

This clonotype was seen only once. V gene TRBV12-3 or TRBV12-4 combines with J gene TRBJ1-6, with D maybe TRBD1 (5 bases). This CDR3 has 16 residues. V was shortened by 6 bases and J by 7 bases, with 19 bases between the two germline ends. This CDR3 is CASRSLQGARNSPLHF. DNA of the CDR3: TGTGCCAGCAGATCCCTTCAGGGCGCTCGGAATTCACCCCTCCACTTT.

This clonotype has at least ten counts. The V call is TRBV18, the J call TRBJ2-3; no clear D gene. V was cut by 2 bases and J by 0 bases, with 9 bases left in between. Germline V gives CDR1 KGHSH, CDR2 LQKENI. The CDR3 runs to 15 residues. The CDR3 loop is CASSPTGSSTDTQYF. The CDR3 DNA reads TGTGCCAGCTCACCAACGGGCTCTAGCACAGATACGCAGTATTTT.

This clonotype was observed at least ten times. This chain connects TRBV11-1 to TRBJ2-7, with D maybe TRBD1 (6 bases). The V end was cut by 10 bases, the J end by 4 bases, with 11 bases between. CDR1 is SGHAT, CDR2 FQDESV, per germline (reference sequence). The CDR3 consists of 11 residues. The CDR3 sequence: CATTQGYEQYF. Written as DNA, the CDR3 is TGTGCCACGACCCAGGGGTACGAGCAGTACTTC.

This clonotype has a handful of counts. This rearrangement joins TRBV12-3 or TRBV12-4 to TRBJ2-7; D remains ambiguous. This CDR3 region has 14 residues. V was shortened by 5 bases and J by 3 bases, with 14 bases between the two germline ends. CDR3 residues: CASSPRSENYEQYF. The CDR3 DNA is TGTGCCAGCAGTCCTAGATCGGAAAACTACGAGCAGTACTTC.

This clonotype was recorded at least ten times. The chain couples TRBV20-1 to TRBJ2-7; TRBD2 agrees at 10 bases. Looked up from germline, CDR1 is DFQATT and CDR2 is SNEGSKA (reference sequence). The V gene end was trimmed by 0 bases and the J gene end by 6 bases; junction bases not matched to a gene: 8. This CDR3 is 15 amino acids long. The CDR3 region has the DNA TGCAGTGCTAGAGATCGGGCTAGCGGGAGTTTCGAGCAGTACTTC. Amino acids: CSARDRASGSFEQYF.

This clonotype came up a few times. V gene TRBV12-3 or TRBV12-4 combines with J gene TRBJ2-7; unclear D gene. The CDR3 has 11 amino acids. V was shortened by 5 bases and J by 4 bases, with 6 bases between the two germline ends. In nucleotides, the CDR3 is TGTGCCAGCAGTGTCAAATACGAGCAGTACTTC. Protein sequence: CASSVKYEQYF.

This clonotype was recorded many times. The genes are TRBV24-1 and TRBJ2-1; 11 bases are shared with TRBD1. The CDR3 is 14 amino acids. Looked up from germline, CDR1 is KGHDR and CDR2 is SFDVKD. J was trimmed by 9 bases and V by 4 bases; bases with no gene match: 4. This CDR3 is CATSEWTGGTEQFF. The CDR3 DNA sequence: TGTGCCACCAGTGAATGGACAGGGGGCACTGAGCAGTTCTTC.

The gene calls are TRBV30 and TRBJ2-2; tentatively, D is TRBD2 (5 bases). Trimming left V 2 bases short and J 0 bases short, with 10 bases between. Germline assignment: CDR1 GTSNPN and CDR2 SVGIG (reference sequence). The CDR3 runs 15 residues. CDR3 sequence: CAWSRLGANTGELFF. The CDR3 coding sequence is TGTGCCTGGAGTAGACTGGGAGCGAACACCGGGGAGCTGTTTTTT.

This clonotype was recorded at least ten times. The genes are TRBV10-3 and TRBJ2-1, with D tentatively TRBD2 (5 bases). Germline CDR1 is ENHRY and CDR2 is SYGVKD. This CDR3 is built from 13 residues. V was trimmed by 3 bases and J by 4 bases, leaving 7 bases between them. The CDR3 region has the DNA TGTGCCATCAGTGAAAGCGGATACAATGAGCAGTTCTTC. It yields the protein CAISESGYNEQFF.

This clonotype was seen many times. CDR3 bases: TGCAGTGCTAGGGGGGCCGGCGGCTACACCTTC. It encodes CSARGAGGYTF. The rearrangement joins TRBV20-1 to TRBJ1-2; D possibly corresponds to TRBD1 (6 bases). This CDR3 region has 11 residues. Trimming stripped 3 bases from V and 8 bases from J, with 10 bases between. The germline V gene has CDR1 DFQATT and CDR2 SNEGSKA (reference sequence).

The rearrangement uses TRBV5-4 and TRBJ2-1, with 8 bases aligning to TRBD2. The CDR3 is 16 residues long. V lost 0 bases to trimming and J lost 2 bases; unmatched junction nucleotides: 4. Germline loops: CDR1 SGHNT, CDR2 YYREEE (reference sequence). This CDR3 reads CASSLVLAEPYNEQFF. The CDR3 bases are TGTGCCAGCAGCTTGGTACTAGCGGAACCCTACAATGAGCAGTTCTTC.

This clonotype was detected ten times or more. The rearrangement uses TRBV2 and TRBJ2-7, with TRBD1 matching over 9 bases. Unmatched junction bases numbered 12, after V lost 8 bases and J lost 7 bases. The CDR3 spans 14 residues. CDR1 SNHLY and CDR2 FYNNEI come from the germline V gene. CDR3 sequence: CASGLEQGAFEQYF. The CDR3 DNA reads as TGTGCCAGCGGCCTCGAACAGGGGGCGTTTGAGCAGTACTTC.

To note about this clonotype: This sequence may be a read error, since a much larger clone differs from it by one base. The gene calls are TRBV30 and TRBJ1-3; 7 nucleotides line up with TRBD1. Trimming took 4 bases from V and 0 from J; bases not matched to a gene: 6. Germline loops: CDR1 GTSNPN, CDR2 SVGIG (reference sequence). The CDR3 runs 15 residues. The CDR3 region has the DNA TGTGCCTGGACCGGGGACAGTTCCTCTGGAAACACCATATATTTT. It specifies CAWTGDSSSGNTIYF.

The sample holds many counts of this clonotype. This chain joins TRBV5-4 and TRBJ2-1, with TRBD2 matching over 10 bases. Germline V gene sequence: CDR1 SGHNT, CDR2 YYREEE (reference sequence). J gave up 9 bases and V 1 base, and 7 bases lay outside the gene matches. The CDR3 runs to 15 residues. CDR3 coding DNA: TGTGCCAGCAGCTTGCAGAGCGGGAGGGTGAGTGAGCAGTTCTTC. This sequence encodes CASSLQSGRVSEQFF.

This clonotype was seen at least ten times. The chain combines TRBV20-1 with TRBJ2-1; TRBD1 agrees at 7 bases. Germline V gives CDR1 DFQATT, CDR2 SNEGSKA (reference sequence). CDR3 length equals 15 residues. V was clipped by 6 bases and J by 2 bases; unmatched bases: 10. The CDR3 spells CSAPDRERPYNEQFF. The CDR3 nucleotides are TGCAGTGCCCCTGACAGGGAGAGACCCTACAATGAGCAGTTCTTC.

This CDR3 reads CARYAGEIADTQYF. The DNA of the CDR3 is TGTGCTAGATACGCGGGAGAGATAGCAGATACGCAGTATTTT. The genes are TRBV19 and TRBJ2-3; 7 positions agree with TRBD2. Germline CDR1 LNHDA, CDR2 SQIVND (reference sequence). The CDR3 runs 14 residues.

This clonotype was recorded at least ten times. This chain links TRBV7-2 with TRBJ2-3; D not certain. Germline assignment: CDR1 SGHTA and CDR2 FQGNSA. The CDR3 extends over 11 amino acids. The V and J ends lost 2 bases and 5 bases respectively, with 2 bases between them. The CDR3 protein is CASSLLDTQYF. CDR3 coding DNA: TGTGCCAGCAGCTTATTAGATACGCAGTATTTT.

This clonotype showed up just a few times. The chain is built from TRBV29-1 and TRBJ1-1; D not certain. The CDR3 has 13 amino acids. Looked up from germline, CDR1 is SQVTM and CDR2 is ANQGSEA. Trimming shortened V by 2 bases and J by 0 bases, and 7 bases separated the two germline ends. The CDR3 DNA reads as TGCAGCGTTGAAAAGATGTTGAACACTGAAGCTTTCTTT. Translation: CSVEKMLNTEAFF.

This clonotype was counted at least ten times. The chain carries TRBV2 and TRBJ2-1; D is uncertain. Germline V gene data show CDR1 as SNHLY and CDR2 as FYNNEI. The CDR3 has 13 amino acids. Trimming removed 1 base at V and 15 bases at J, with 16 bases between. CDR3 in amino acids: CASSEEWGEDPFF. CDR3 bases: TGTGCCAGCAGTGAAGAGTGGGGTGAGGACCCGTTCTTC.

This clonotype was detected many times. The J gene is TRBJ1-6, the V gene TRBV5-1, with TRBD1 as a possible D gene (6 bases). Germline CDR1 reads SGHRS; CDR2 reads YFSETQ. V gave up 5 bases and J gave up 11 bases, with 14 bases separating them. This CDR3 has 13 amino acids. As DNA, the CDR3 is TGCGCCAGCAGGACTGGGGGCAGGACACCCCTCCACTTT. Amino acids: CASRTGGRTPLHF.

A remark on this clonotype: Its ends do not fully match the called genes, so a read error is possible. The rearrangement joins TRBV12-3 or TRBV12-4 to TRBJ2-1, with D maybe TRBD2 (5 bases). There are 16 residues in the CDR3. Here the CDR3 reads CACSPLAGLLHNEQFF. CDR3 sequence (DNA): TGTGCCTGCAGTCCTCTGGCGGGCCTCCTCCACAATGAGCAGTTCTTC.

V and J are TRBV29-1 and TRBJ2-1; 7 bases are a match to TRBD2. Germline CDR1 and CDR2: SQVTM and ANQGSEA. V lost 8 bases, J lost 9 bases, and 16 bases stayed unmatched. The CDR3 extends over 14 amino acids. CDR3 loop: CSYETGGRLSEQFF. The CDR3, as DNA: TGCAGCTACGAAACTGGCGGGAGATTGAGTGAGCAGTTCTTC.

The rearrangement links TRBV10-3 to TRBJ2-3; 8 bases match TRBD2. With V trimmed by 3 bases and J by 1 base, 6 bases remained unmatched. Germline V gene sequence: CDR1 ENHRY, CDR2 SYGVKD. CDR3 length equals 16 residues. CDR3 DNA sequence: TGTGCCATCAGTGATGTTGGGCGGGAGGGCACAGATACGCAGTATTTT. This sequence encodes CAISDVGREGTDTQYF.

The J gene is TRBJ2-2, the V gene TRBV5-1; 11 nucleotides agree with TRBD2. Trimming took 6 bases from V and 2 from J; bases not matched to a gene: 3. From germline, CDR1 is SGHRS and CDR2 YFSETQ. The CDR3 length is 15 residues. CDR3 DNA: TGCGCCAGCACCGGGACTAGCGGAAACACCGGGGAGCTGTTTTTT. It yields the protein CASTGTSGNTGELFF. Looking up the rest from reference TRBV5-1 and TRBJ2-2 gives the full variable domain: KAGVTQTPRYLIKTRGQQVTLSCSPISGHRSVSWYQQTPGQGLQFLFEYFSETQRNKGNFPGRFSGRQFSNSRSEMNVSTLELGDSALYLCASTGTSGNTGELFFGEGSRLTVL.

The V call is TRBV29-1, the J call TRBJ2-5; D might be TRBD1 (6 bases). This CDR3 spans 13 amino acids. V was clipped by 5 bases and J by 2 bases, with 12 bases between them. Germline values: CDR1 SQVTM, CDR2 ANQGSEA. CDR3 region: CSVNRVGQETQYF. DNA of the CDR3: TGCAGCGTTAACAGGGTAGGGCAAGAGACCCAGTACTTC.

In its sample, this clonotype was seen many times. The chain joins TRBV4-1 to TRBJ2-3; no clear D gene. The CDR3 has 12 amino acids. Trimming removed 1 base from V and 6 bases from J, with 5 bases in between. Germline V lookup: CDR1 MGHRA, CDR2 YSYEKL. CDR3 protein: CASSQVLDTQYF. CDR3 nucleotide sequence: TGCGCCAGCAGCCAAGTGTTGGATACGCAGTATTTT.

This clonotype was recorded a few times. This chain uses TRBV29-1 with TRBJ1-4; 7 bases match TRBD1. Trimming took 7 bases from V and 3 from J; bases not matched to a gene: 11. This CDR3 comprises 15 residues. Germline CDR1 reads SQVTM; CDR2 reads ANQGSEA. The CDR3 reads CSATQSGQPNEKLFF. The CDR3 DNA reads TGCAGCGCCACGCAATCGGGACAGCCTAATGAAAAACTGTTTTTT.